The 8 T cell receptor beta chains listed next were all sequenced from one sample in a study of blood T cell repertoires in COVID-19. Repertoires were generated with immunoSEQ multiplex PCR, while TCRdb's copy carries only in-frame clones and drops some. In the table there are tens of thousands of clones, roughly 85% of which are singletons. Sequences were obtained from peripheral blood. Every receptor here comes from a human donor in a cohort sampled during active COVID-19.

The genes are TRBV29-1 and TRBJ2-4; maybe TRBD1 (6 bases). V was cut by 7 bases and J by 2 bases, with 12 bases left in between. The CDR3 has 13 amino acids. Germline assignment: CDR1 SQVTM and CDR2 ANQGSEA. The CDR3 DNA sequence: TGCAGCGCGTTCAGGGGTTCCAAAAACATTCAGTACTTC. Its protein product is CSAFRGSKNIQYF.

This chain connects TRBV3-1 (or the pseudogene TRBV3-2) to TRBJ1-1; D gene ambiguous. Germline lookup yields CDR1 LGHDT and CDR2 YNNKEL (reference sequence). The CDR3 is 14 residues long. V lost 4 bases, J lost 1 base, and 10 bases lay in between. CDR3 sequence reads: CASSRFRGNTEAFF. CDR3 sequence (DNA): TGTGCCAGCAGCCGGTTCCGGGGGAACACTGAAGCTTTCTTT.

This clone came up a few times. V gene TRBV7-9 combines with J gene TRBJ1-2; 7 nucleotides match TRBD1. Germline loops: CDR1 SEHNR, CDR2 FQNEAQ (reference sequence). The CDR3 sequence is 13 residues long. V lost 5 bases and J lost 4; bases outside the gene matches: 4. The CDR3 loop reads CASSKGQVYGYTF. In nucleotides, the CDR3 is TGTGCCAGCAGCAAAGGACAGGTCTATGGCTACACCTTC.

The genes are TRBV27 and TRBJ2-1, with 8 positions matching TRBD1. The V and J ends lost 4 bases and 10 bases, in that order; junction bases with no gene match: 15. There are 16 residues in the CDR3. The V gene's germline CDR1 is MNHEY and CDR2 SMNVEV (reference sequence). The chain's CDR3 is CASSSSGTGRGREQFF. CDR3 coding DNA: TGTGCCAGCAGTTCATCTGGGACAGGTCGGGGGAGAGAGCAGTTCTTC.

This clone was found once. The rearrangement uses TRBV4-1 and TRBJ2-2; D may be TRBD2 (6 bases). CDR1 and CDR2 from the germline V gene are MGHRA and YSYEKL. The length of the CDR3 is 14 residues. The V end lost 0 bases, the J end lost 6 bases, and 8 bases lay between the germline ends. CDR3 in DNA: TGCGCCAGCAGCCAAGATCCGGGGGCCGGGGAGCTGTTTTTT. Translating gives CASSQDPGAGELFF.

The gene calls are TRBV11-2 and TRBJ2-3; 11 bases are shared with TRBD2. This CDR3 contains 16 residues. With 4 bases clipped from V and 2 bases from J, the junction kept 5 bases outside the gene matches. Germline V gene lookup returns CDR1 SGHAT and CDR2 FQNNGV. CDR3 nucleotide sequence: TGTGCCAGCAGCTCTGATAGCGGGAGGGCCACAGATACGCAGTATTTT. Its protein is CASSSDSGRATDTQYF.

For the CDR3, the DNA is TGTGCCAGCAGCCAAGGCAGGGGGCAAGCTTTCTTT. This translates into CASSQGRGQAFF. J is TRBJ1-1 and V is TRBV3-1 (or the pseudogene TRBV3-2), with TRBD1 matching over 8 bases. The CDR3 extends over 12 amino acids. V dropped 1 base and J dropped 9; count of bases not matched to a gene: 1. Germline CDR1 and CDR2: LGHDT and YNNKEL (reference sequence).

The chain has TRBV6-5 and TRBJ2-2; 7 nucleotides line up with TRBD1. CDR3 length: 15 amino acids. In germline, CDR1 is MNHEY, CDR2 SVGAGI. V was clipped by 6 bases and J by 2 bases; unmatched bases: 6. The CDR3 DNA follows: TGTGCCAGCAGACCACAGGGGATTAACACCGGGGAGCTGTTTTTT. Its protein product is CASRPQGINTGELFF.